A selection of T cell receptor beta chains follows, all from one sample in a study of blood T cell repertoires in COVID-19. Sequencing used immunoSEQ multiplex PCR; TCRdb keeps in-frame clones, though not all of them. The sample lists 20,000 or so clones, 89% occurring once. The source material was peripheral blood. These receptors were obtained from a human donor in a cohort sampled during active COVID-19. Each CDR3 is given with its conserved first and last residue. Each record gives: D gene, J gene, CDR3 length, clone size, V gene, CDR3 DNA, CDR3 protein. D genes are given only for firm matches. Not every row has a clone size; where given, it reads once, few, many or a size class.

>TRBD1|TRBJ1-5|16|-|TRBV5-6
TGTGCCAGCAGCTTGGGGGGGGACAGGGCGGAACAGCCCCAGCATTTT
CASSLGGDRAEQPQHF
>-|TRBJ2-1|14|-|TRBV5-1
TGCGCCAGCAGCACCTCCGACGGGTACAATGAGCAGTTCTTC
CASSTSDGYNEQFF
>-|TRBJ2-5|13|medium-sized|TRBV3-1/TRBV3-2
TGTGCCAGCAGCCTTCCGGGGGTTGAGACCCAGTACTTC
CASSLPGVETQYF
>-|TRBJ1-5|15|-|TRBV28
TGTGCCAGCAGGGCGGGGACTTCGGGCAATCAGCCCCAGCATTTT
CASRAGTSGNQPQHF
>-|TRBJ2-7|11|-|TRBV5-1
TGCGCCAGCAGCGCGGGCCGCGAGCAGTACTTC
CASSAGREQYF
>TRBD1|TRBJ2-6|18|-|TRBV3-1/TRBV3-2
TGTGCCAGCAGCCAAGAGCGACAGGGGGCTACTGGGGCCAACGTCCTGACTTTC
CASSQERQGATGANVLTF
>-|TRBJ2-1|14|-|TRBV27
TGTGCCAGCTCCGCCGGGCCCCAGGGCAATGAGCAGTTCTTC
CASSAGPQGNEQFF
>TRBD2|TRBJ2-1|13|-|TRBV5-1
TGCGCCAGCAGCTTAGCGGGAGACAATGAGCAGTTCTTC
CASSLAGDNEQFF
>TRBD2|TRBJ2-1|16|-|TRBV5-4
TGTGCCAGCAGCGGGGGACTAGCGGGGGTCTACAATGAGCAGTTCTTC
CASSGGLAGVYNEQFF
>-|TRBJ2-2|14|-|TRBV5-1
TGCGCCAGCAGCTACACCCTAGTCCCTGGGGAGCTGTTTTTT
CASSYTLVPGELFF
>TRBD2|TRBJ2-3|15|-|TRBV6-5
TGTGCCAGCAGCGATAGCGGGAGGGCCGGAGATACGCAGTATTTT
CASSDSGRAGDTQYF
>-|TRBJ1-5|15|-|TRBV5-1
TGCGCCAGCAGCATGTTTACAGGGTATTATCAGCCCCAGCATTTT
CASSMFTGYYQPQHF
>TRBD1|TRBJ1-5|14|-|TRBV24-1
TGTGCCACCAGTGATGGGACAGACTATCAGCCCCAGCATTTT
CATSDGTDYQPQHF
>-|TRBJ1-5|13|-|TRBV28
TGTGCCAGCAGTTCATACAGAAATCAGCCCCAGCATTTT
CASSSYRNQPQHF
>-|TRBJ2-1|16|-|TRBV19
TGTGCCAGTAGTATACAGGGAACGCCGATCCACAATGAGCAGTTCTTC
CASSIQGTPIHNEQFF
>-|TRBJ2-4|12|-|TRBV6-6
TGTGCCAGCAGTTACGCTCAAGGACAGAACTACTTC
CASSYAQGQNYF
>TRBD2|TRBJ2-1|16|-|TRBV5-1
TGCGCCAGCAGCCCCTTAGCGGGGTTCCTTGGAAATGAGCAGTTCTTC
CASSPLAGFLGNEQFF
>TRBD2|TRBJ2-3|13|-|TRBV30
TGTGCCTGGAACCGGGGGGTTAAGGATACGCAGTATTTT
CAWNRGVKDTQYF
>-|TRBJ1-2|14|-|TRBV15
TGTGCCACCAGCAGCACAGGGATGGGGTATGGCTACACCTTC
CATSSTGMGYGYTF
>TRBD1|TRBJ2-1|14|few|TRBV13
TGTGCCAGCAGCACCGGGACAGGGCGCAATGAGCAGTTCTTC
CASSTGTGRNEQFF
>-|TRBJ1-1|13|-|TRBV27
TGTGCCAGCAGTTTAACAGTGAACACTGAAGCTTTCTTT
CASSLTVNTEAFF
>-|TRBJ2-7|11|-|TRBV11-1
TGTGCCAGCAGCTTGAGTGACGAGCAGTACTTC
CASSLSDEQYF
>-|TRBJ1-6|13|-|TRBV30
TGTGCCTGGAGCGGGGGGTTAAATTCACCCCTCCACTTT
CAWSGGLNSPLHF
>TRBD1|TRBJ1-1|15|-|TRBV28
TGTGCCAGCAGTTTATCCCCGACAGGGCAAATTGAAGCTTTCTTT
CASSLSPTGQIEAFF
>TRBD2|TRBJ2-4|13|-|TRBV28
TGTGCCAGCAGTGGGGGCGGGAGGGGCAGTAAGTACTTC
CASSGGGRGSKYF
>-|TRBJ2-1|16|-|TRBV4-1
TGCGCCAGCAGCCAAGAAGGGGCAGGGCTCGGCAATGAGCAGTTCTTC
CASSQEGAGLGNEQFF
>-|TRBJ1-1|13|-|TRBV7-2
TGTGCCAGCAGCTTACCAGGGAACACTGAAGCTTTCTTT
CASSLPGNTEAFF
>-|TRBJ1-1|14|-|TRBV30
TGTGCCTGGAGCGCCACAGGGTTTAACACTGAAGCTTTCTTT
CAWSATGFNTEAFF
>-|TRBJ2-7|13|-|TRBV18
TGTGCCAGCTCACCACCCCCAGGGTACGAGCAGTACTTC
CASSPPPGYEQYF
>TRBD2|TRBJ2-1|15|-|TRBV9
TGTGCCAGCTCGGCACCCGGGACTAGCTTCGGTGAGCAGTTCTTC
CASSAPGTSFGEQFF
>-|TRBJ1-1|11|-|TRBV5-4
TGTGCCAGCAGCTCCGGGGATGGAGCTTTCTTT
CASSSGDGAFF
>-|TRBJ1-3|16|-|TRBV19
TGTGCCAGTAGTATTTCGGACACTGCCTCTGGAAACACCATATATTTT
CASSISDTASGNTIYF
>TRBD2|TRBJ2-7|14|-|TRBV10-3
TGTGCCATCAGTGAAGGGACTAGCGGCTACGAGCAGTACTTC
CAISEGTSGYEQYF
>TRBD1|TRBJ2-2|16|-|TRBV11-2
TGTGCCAGCAGCTCTCCCGGGACAGGGCCCCCCGGGGAGCTGTTTTTT
CASSSPGTGPPGELFF
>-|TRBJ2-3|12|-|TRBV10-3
TGTGCCATCGGAACAGGCACAGATACGCAGTATTTT
CAIGTGTDTQYF
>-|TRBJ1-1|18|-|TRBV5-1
TGCGCCAGCAGCTTTCTCCCCTACGTCGGACAGCAGAACACTGAAGCTTTCTTT
CASSFLPYVGQQNTEAFF
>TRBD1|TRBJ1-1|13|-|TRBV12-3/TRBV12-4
TGTGCCAGCAGTTCCAGGGGGATAACTGAAGCTTTCTTT
CASSSRGITEAFF
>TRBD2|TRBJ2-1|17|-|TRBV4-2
TGTGCCAGCAGCCAAGGGACTAGCGGAGTGGTGGGCAATGAGCAGTTCTTC
CASSQGTSGVVGNEQFF
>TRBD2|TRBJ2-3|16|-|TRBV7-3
TGTGCCAGCAGTAGACTAGCGGGAGGGAACACAGATACGCAGTATTTT
CASSRLAGGNTDTQYF
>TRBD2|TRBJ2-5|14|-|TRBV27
TGTGCCAGCAGTTCGGGACTAGCGGAAGAGACCCAGTACTTC
CASSSGLAEETQYF
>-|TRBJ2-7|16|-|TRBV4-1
TGCGCCAGCAGCCAAGATTCTAGCCACCCGGATGGCGAGCAGTACTTC
CASSQDSSHPDGEQYF
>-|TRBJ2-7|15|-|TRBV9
TGTGCCAGCAGCGTAGGACCCCGAGGAGGGTACGAGCAGTACTTC
CASSVGPRGGYEQYF
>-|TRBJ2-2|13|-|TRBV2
TGTGCCAGCAGTGGCAGGGAGGCCGGGGAGCTGTTTTTT
CASSGREAGELFF
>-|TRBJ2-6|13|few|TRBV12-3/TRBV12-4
TGTGCCAGCCTAGGGGGACCCTTCAGCGTCCTGACTTTC
CASLGGPFSVLTF
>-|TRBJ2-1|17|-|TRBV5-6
TGTGCCAGCAGCTTAATGGTCTGGCGGCGGCAAAACAATGAGCAGTTCTTC
CASSLMVWRRQNNEQFF
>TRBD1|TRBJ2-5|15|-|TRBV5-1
TGCGCCAGCAGCAAGGGACAGGGGGAAGGGGAGACCCAGTACTTC
CASSKGQGEGETQYF
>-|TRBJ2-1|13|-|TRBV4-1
TGCGCCAGCAGCCAAGAGCGAAACAATGAGCAGTTCTTC
CASSQERNNEQFF
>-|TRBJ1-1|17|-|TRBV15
TGTGCCACCAGCAGAGCCCGGGGGGCAGCCTACGACACTGAAGCTTTCTTT
CATSRARGAAYDTEAFF
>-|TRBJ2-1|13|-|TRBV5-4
TGTGCCAGCAGCTTTGGAGGGAGAGGTGAGCAGTTCTTC
CASSFGGRGEQFF
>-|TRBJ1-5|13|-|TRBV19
TGTGCCAGTAGACAGCTTAGCAATCAGCCCCAGCATTTT
CASRQLSNQPQHF
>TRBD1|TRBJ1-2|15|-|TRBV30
TGTGCCTGGAGTGCGGCCGGGACAGGGGGGGAGGGCTACACCTTC
CAWSAAGTGGEGYTF
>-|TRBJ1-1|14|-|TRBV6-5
TGTGCCAGCAGAGTTCTGGGGCCGGACACTGAAGCTTTCTTT
CASRVLGPDTEAFF
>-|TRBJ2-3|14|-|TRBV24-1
TGTGCCACCCGTGGCGGCGAACGATTAGATACGCAGTATTTT
CATRGGERLDTQYF
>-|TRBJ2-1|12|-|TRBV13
TGTGCCAGCAGCCCACCCGGGATAGGGCAGTTCTTC
CASSPPGIGQFF
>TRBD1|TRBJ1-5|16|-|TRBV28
TGTGCCAGCAGCGCATCAGGGGGTTATAGCAATCAGCCCCAGCATTTT
CASSASGGYSNQPQHF
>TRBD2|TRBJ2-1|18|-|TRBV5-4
TGTGCCAGCAGCCGAGGGACTAGCGGGAGGGGGTATAGTAGTGAGCAGTTCTTC
CASSRGTSGRGYSSEQFF
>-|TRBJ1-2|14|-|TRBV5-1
TGCGCCAGCAGCTTGGCAGGGGAGAGCTATGGCTACACCTTC
CASSLAGESYGYTF
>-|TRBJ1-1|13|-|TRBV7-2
TGTGCCAGCACCCAGCAAGGGGGCACTGAAGCTTTCTTT
CASTQQGGTEAFF
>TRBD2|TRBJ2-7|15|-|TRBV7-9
TGTGCCAGCAGCCCTCCGAGGATAGCGGGAGACGAGCAGTACTTC
CASSPPRIAGDEQYF
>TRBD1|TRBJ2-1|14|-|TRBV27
TGTGCCAGCAGTGGGCAGGGGGCATACAATGAGCAGTTCTTC
CASSGQGAYNEQFF